This T cell receptor beta chain was observed in a study of glioma-infiltrating T cells. Study results and limitations: Gliomas, especially low-grade, showed above-expected tissue-blood divergence; non-neoplastic patients showed below.

Amplification of TCR alpha and beta CDR3 regions from RNA used iRepertoire nested multiplex PCR. TCRdb reanalysed the multiplex PCR reads using MiXCR and keeps one entry per CDR3 protein. This table holds about 140,000 distinct CDR3 sequences, roughly two fifths found once. Comment on this clonotype: Its antigen is undetermined.

The V gene's germline CDR1 is SNHLY and CDR2 FYNNEI. The CDR3 spans 14 residues. Trimming cost V 3 bases and J 8 bases; bases outside gene matches: 1. Sequenced sample: glioma tissue, nonneoplastic brain tissue, or PBMCs (not recorded which). The sequence came from a human donor with low-grade glioma or glioblastoma, undergoing nonglioma brain surgery, or in good health (not recorded which). This chain joins TRBV2 and TRBJ1-4, with TRBD1 identical over 12 bases. The CDR3 reads CASSEGQGAEKLFF. The CDR3 nucleotides are TGTGCCAGCAGTGAGGGACAGGGGGCCGAAAAACTGTTTTTT.